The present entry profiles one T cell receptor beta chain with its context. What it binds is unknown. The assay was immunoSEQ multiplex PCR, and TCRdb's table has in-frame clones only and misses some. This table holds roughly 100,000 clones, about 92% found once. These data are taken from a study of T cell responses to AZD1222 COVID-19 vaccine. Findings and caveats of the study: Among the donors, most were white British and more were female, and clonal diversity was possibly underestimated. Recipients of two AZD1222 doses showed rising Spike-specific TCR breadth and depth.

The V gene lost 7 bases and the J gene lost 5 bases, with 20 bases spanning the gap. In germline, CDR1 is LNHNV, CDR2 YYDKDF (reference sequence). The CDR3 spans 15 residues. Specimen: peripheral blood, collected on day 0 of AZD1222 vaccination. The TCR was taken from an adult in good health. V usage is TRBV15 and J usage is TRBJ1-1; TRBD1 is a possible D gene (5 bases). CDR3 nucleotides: TGTGCCACCACAAAGGGAGGGGATCTGATTACTGAAGCTTTCTTT. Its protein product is CATTKGGDLITEAFF.